This T cell receptor beta chain was sequenced during a study of a mutant IDH1 vaccine in newly diagnosed glioma. Repertoires were generated with immunoSEQ multiplex PCR, while TCRdb's copy carries only in-frame clones and drops some. The profile shows some 40,000 clones, around 75% of them singletons. Findings and limits, study-wide: Researchers report vaccine-induced immune responses in over 90% of patients.

As to this clone: As yet, its antigen is unknown.

The time point here: week 47, end of study. Mutant IDH1 20-mer peptide, at 300 ug, made up each vaccine dose, with topical imiquimod. Astrocytomas that were new, WHO grade 3 or 4, IDH1-mutant and ATRX-lost were present in the donors. The CDR3 length is 13 residues. Germline V gives CDR1 SGHAT, CDR2 FQNNGV. Trimming took 4 bases from V and 8 from J, leaving 11 bases between them. The J gene is TRBJ1-4, the V gene TRBV11-2; D unclear. The sample here was PBMCs, taken from a glioma patient whose treatment included an IDH1 peptide vaccine. The TCR sequence derives from a man aged 40-55 years with glioma. The CDR3 nucleotides are TGTGCCAGCAGCTACTCGGCGGTAGAAAAACTGTTTTTT. It codes for CASSYSAVEKLFF.